Described below is a single T cell receptor (beta chain) sequence and its context. The data belong to a study of blood T cells in healthy people across ages. A second roughly 6 to 11 cycle PCR used barcoded and J-beta primers. From the 5' RACE reads, TCRdb called clonotypes with MiXCR, one entry per CDR3 protein. The sample consists of more than 900,000 distinct CDR3 sequences, about 23% of them appearing once. The CDR3 covers 12 residues. Trimming removed 4 bases from V and 3 bases from J, with 4 bases in between. Germline CDR1 reads SNHLY; CDR2 reads FYNNEI. This sample also belongs to another study, concerning T cells of mothers and their children. Per that paper: It was related mother-child pairs that showed slightly higher overlap than unrelated pairs, without reaching significance.

The sequenced sample was blood. The genes are TRBV2 and TRBJ1-5; D gene uncertain. This TCR was sampled from a girl between 2 and 10 years old in good health. CDR3 residues: CASSALNQPQHF. In nucleotides, the CDR3 is TGTGCCAGCAGTGCCCTCAATCAGCCCCAGCATTTT.